This T cell receptor beta chain originates from a study of T cell changes during pregnancy in multiple sclerosis (dated by TCRdb to 2018 to 2020). A note on the overall study: In women with multiple sclerosis, the researchers looked at how the T cell repertoire shifted as pregnancy progressed.

From the cysteine through the phenylalanine, the CDR3 covers 15 amino acids. Of all the DNA, just the CDR3 is kept, 45 bases in frame from base 1. Clipping removes 2 bases from V and 6 bases from J, with 3 as the unmatched junction base count. The germline V gene (reference sequence) supplies CDR1 MNHNY and CDR2 SVGAGI. Preparation of the library involved the immunoSEQ multiplex PCR assay. This immuneACCESS table, as held by TCRdb, lists in-frame sequences with V and J called but not all clones. Of the missing ones, under half trace to an unresolved V gene in checked studies; the others have no known cause. The sample records 65,000 to 85,000 clones, more than 75% of which are singletons. 1.4% of the sample belongs to the ten largest clones. A word on this clone: Its cognate antigen has yet to be identified. No quality values exist for individual bases; no much larger clone is one base distant.

The chain employs TRBV6-6 and TRBJ2-2, with 10 bases matching TRBD1. The sequence came from a female donor with multiple sclerosis, enrolled in a pregnancy study. The sample was peripheral blood, taken in the third trimester of pregnancy. The DNA sequence is given as TGTGCCAGCAGTTACCCAGGACAGGGGGCCGGGGAGCTGTTTTTT. It specifies CASSYPGQGAGELFF.